The rows below give T cell receptor beta chains drawn from one sample of a study of control samples from healthy donors and cancer patients. Generated by immunoSEQ multiplex PCR, the TCRdb table keeps only in-frame clones and is missing some. The data hold 150,000 to 200,000 clones, with about nine tenths observed a single time. The sequenced sample consisted of blood. These receptors were obtained from a woman between 25 and 40 years old in good health. Each CDR3 is given with its conserved first and last residue. A D gene is named only where the DNA matches it firmly. A row's size may be missing; if present it is once, few, many or a size class.

cdr3_aa: CASSQDHGWGGQDTQYF; cdr3_nt: TGTGCCAGCAGCCAAGACCACGGGTGGGGGGGCCAAGATACGCAGTATTTT; clone_size: NA; v_call: TRBV3-1/TRBV3-2; j_call: TRBJ2-3; cdr3_length: 17; d_call: NA
cdr3_aa: CASSQVWGSSYNEQFF; cdr3_nt: TGTGCCAGCAGCCAAGTATGGGGGAGCTCCTACAATGAGCAGTTCTTC; clone_size: once; v_call: TRBV4-2; j_call: TRBJ2-1; cdr3_length: 16; d_call: NA
cdr3_aa: CASKGQVLNSPLHF; cdr3_nt: TGTGCCAGCAAAGGACAGGTGCTAAATTCACCCCTCCACTTT; clone_size: NA; v_call: TRBV27; j_call: TRBJ1-6; cdr3_length: 14; d_call: TRBD1
cdr3_aa: CASSYSGQRHYGYTF; cdr3_nt: TGTGCCAGCAGTTACTCCGGACAGAGGCACTATGGCTACACCTTC; clone_size: NA; v_call: TRBV6-6; j_call: TRBJ1-2; cdr3_length: 15; d_call: NA
cdr3_aa: CASSYGGQGPYEQYF; cdr3_nt: TGTGCCAGCAGTTACGGGGGACAGGGTCCCTACGAGCAGTACTTC; clone_size: once; v_call: TRBV6-2/TRBV6-3; j_call: TRBJ2-7; cdr3_length: 15; d_call: TRBD1
cdr3_aa: CASRGGIAKNIQYF; cdr3_nt: TGTGCCAGCAGAGGAGGGATAGCCAAAAACATTCAGTACTTC; clone_size: NA; v_call: TRBV6-5; j_call: TRBJ2-4; cdr3_length: 14; d_call: NA
cdr3_aa: CASSYSTGGSYEQYF; cdr3_nt: TGTGCCAGCAGTTACTCGACAGGGGGCTCCTACGAGCAGTACTTC; clone_size: NA; v_call: TRBV6-6; j_call: TRBJ2-7; cdr3_length: 15; d_call: TRBD1
cdr3_aa: CASSLGASNQPQHF; cdr3_nt: TGCGCCAGCAGCTTGGGGGCTAGCAATCAGCCCCAGCATTTT; clone_size: NA; v_call: TRBV5-1; j_call: TRBJ1-5; cdr3_length: 14; d_call: NA
cdr3_aa: CASSHDRFTEAFF; cdr3_nt: TGTGCCAGCAGCCATGACAGGTTCACTGAAGCTTTCTTT; clone_size: NA; v_call: TRBV3-1/TRBV3-2; j_call: TRBJ1-1; cdr3_length: 13; d_call: NA
cdr3_aa: CASSIRLQREYGYTF; cdr3_nt: TGTGCCAGTAGTATTCGCCTTCAAAGGGAGTATGGCTACACCTTC; clone_size: NA; v_call: TRBV19; j_call: TRBJ1-2; cdr3_length: 15; d_call: NA
cdr3_aa: CSASGRDTQYF; cdr3_nt: TGCAGTGCTAGCGGGAGGGATACGCAGTATTTT; clone_size: NA; v_call: TRBV20-1; j_call: TRBJ2-3; cdr3_length: 11; d_call: TRBD2